This passage covers 29 T cell receptor beta chains from one sample sequenced in a study of cytomegalovirus exposure and HLA in healthy donors. 60 Vbeta and 13 Jbeta primers were used in PCR. The method was immunoSEQ multiplex PCR; TCRdb's version includes in-frame clones alone and lacks a portion of them. The sample gives 150,000 to 200,000 clones, roughly four fifths of which show up once; approximately 1% is in the top ten. The sample consisted of PBMCs. Source of these receptors: a middle-aged woman in good health and CMV-seronegative.

The CDR3 DNA is TGTGCCAGCAGTACCGCGGCCTTCAGGGATAATGAAAAACTGTTTTTT. Its protein is CASSTAAFRDNEKLFF. The chain is built from TRBV28 and TRBJ1-4; D is perhaps TRBD1 (5 bases). The ends were cut back, 5 bases at V and 4 bases at J, with 17 bases in the middle. Germline V gives CDR1 MDHEN, CDR2 SYDVKM. This CDR3 comprises 16 residues.

This chain joins TRBV29-1 and TRBJ2-3, with D maybe TRBD2 (5 bases). This CDR3 has 13 amino acids. Germline V gene lookup returns CDR1 SQVTM and CDR2 ANQGSEA. Trimming stripped 4 bases from V and 0 bases from J, with 8 bases between. CDR3: CSVVSGSTDTQYF. As DNA, the CDR3 is TGCAGCGTTGTGTCGGGAAGCACAGATACGCAGTATTTT.

The V call is TRBV7-9, the J call TRBJ2-2; the match to TRBD2 covers 12 bases. The ends lost 4 bases at V and 9 bases at J; junction bases unmatched: 6. The germline V gene has CDR1 SEHNR and CDR2 FQNEAQ (reference sequence). The CDR3 runs to 15 residues. The CDR3 is CASSSGLAGTRELFF. The CDR3 bases are TGTGCCAGCAGCTCTGGACTAGCGGGAACTAGGGAGCTGTTTTTT. The full variable domain, with the rest looked up from reference TRBV7-9 and TRBJ2-2, is DTGVSQNPRHKITKRGQNVTFRCDPISEHNRLYWYRQTLGQGPEFLTYFQNEAQLEKSRLLSDRFSAERPKGSFSTLEIQRTEQGDSAMYLCASSSGLAGTRELFFGEGSRLTVL.

V and J are TRBV6-1 and TRBJ1-1; 7 nucleotides agree with TRBD1. V lost 5 bases to trimming and J lost 8 bases; unmatched junction nucleotides: 2. CDR1 is MNHNS, CDR2 SASEGT, per germline. The length of the CDR3 is 11 residues. The chain's CDR3 is CASSKQGEAFF. The CDR3 region has the DNA TGTGCCAGCAGTAAACAGGGGGAAGCTTTCTTT.

The chain combines TRBV2 with TRBJ2-5; perhaps TRBD1 as D (6 bases). CDR1 is SNHLY, CDR2 FYNNEI, per germline. The CDR3 has 14 amino acids. V dropped 5 bases and J dropped 1 base, with 11 bases sitting between them. The CDR3 DNA reads as TGTGCCAGCAGTTTGGGGGCTCTCCAAGAGACCCAGTACTTC. It specifies CASSLGALQETQYF.

The chain recombines TRBV15 with TRBJ2-1, with 7 positions matching TRBD2. Per germline, CDR1 LNHNV and CDR2 YYDKDF (reference sequence). The CDR3 spans 14 residues. V was pared by 0 bases and J by 7 bases, with 3 bases of the junction left unmatched. In DNA, the CDR3 is TGTGCCACCAGCAGAGATAACGGGGGGAATGAGCAGTTCTTC. It translates to CATSRDNGGNEQFF.

This rearrangement joins TRBV25-1 to TRBJ1-4; the D gene is possibly TRBD1 (5 bases). V was shortened by 5 bases and J by 6 bases, with 19 bases between the two germline ends. CDR3 size: 16 residues. Germline CDR1 reads MGHDK; CDR2 reads SYGVNS. For the CDR3, the DNA is TGTGCCAGCAGTACCCTAGGGTCCCGGGGGTATGAAAAACTGTTTTTT. It specifies CASSTLGSRGYEKLFF. Complete variable domain (other parts from reference TRBV25-1 and TRBJ1-4): EADIYQTPRYLVIGTGKKITLECSQTMGHDKMYWYQQDPGMELHLIHYSYGVNSTEKGDLSSESTVSRIRTEHFPLTLESARPSHTSQYLCASSTLGSRGYEKLFFGSGTQLSVL.

The chain is built from TRBV9 and TRBJ2-7; possibly TRBD2 for D (6 bases). CDR3 size: 15 residues. Per germline, CDR1 SGDLS and CDR2 YYNGEE. V dropped 4 bases and J dropped 5 bases, with 19 bases sitting between them. This CDR3 reads CASSLDGGGVDEQYF. In DNA, the CDR3 is TGTGCCAGCAGCCTAGATGGGGGAGGAGTCGACGAGCAGTACTTC. The full variable domain, its missing parts supplied by reference TRBV9 and TRBJ2-7, is DSGVTQTPKHLITATGQRVTLRCSPRSGDLSVYWYQQSLDQGLQFLIQYYNGEERAKGNILERFSAQQFPDLHSELNLSSLELGDSALYFCASSLDGGGVDEQYFGPGTRLTVT.

The rearrangement links TRBV2 to TRBJ1-1, with a possible D match to TRBD1 (5 bases). The germline V and J ends were trimmed by 1 base and 11 bases, with 14 bases remaining between them. The CDR3 loop spans 13 amino acids. From germline, CDR1 is SNHLY and CDR2 FYNNEI. The CDR3 DNA sequence: TGTGCCAGCAGTGAAGACGGAGGGACGTCGGCTTTCTTT. Translated: CASSEDGGTSAFF. Drawing the rest from reference TRBV2 and TRBJ1-1, the complete variable domain is EPEVTQTPSHQVTQMGQEVILRCVPISNHLYFYWYRQILGQKVEFLVSFYNNEISEKSEIFDDQFSVERPDGSNFTLKIRSTKLEDSAMYFCASSEDGGTSAFFGQGTRLTVV.

The chain employs TRBV13 and TRBJ2-7, with 9 bases matching TRBD1. Germline CDR1 is PRHDT and CDR2 is FYEKMQ (reference sequence). The CDR3 contains 15 residues. V was pared by 0 bases and J by 6 bases, with 6 bases of the junction left unmatched. The CDR3 sequence: CASSLGYGQGTEQYF. The CDR3, as DNA: TGTGCCAGCAGCTTAGGATACGGACAGGGGACCGAGCAGTACTTC.

The gene calls are TRBV18 and TRBJ1-2; no definite D call. Germline V lookup: CDR1 KGHSH, CDR2 LQKENI. Between the trimmed V and J ends, which lost 0 bases and 14 bases, there was a span of 40 bases. This CDR3 spans 21 amino acids. The chain's CDR3 is CASSPPLTPGGRRLLGPSGTF. CDR3 bases: TGTGCCAGCTCACCACCCTTGACTCCCGGAGGACGAAGGTTGTTGGGCCCTAGTGGGACCTTC. Filled out from reference TRBV18 and TRBJ1-2, the complete variable domain reads NAGVMQNPRHLVRRRGQEARLRCSPMKGHSHVYWYRQLPEEGLKFMVYLQKENIIDESGMPKERFSAEFPKEGPSILRIQQVVRGDSAAYFCASSPPLTPGGRRLLGPSGTFGSGTRLTVV.

This clone was seen just once. This chain joins TRBV11-2 and TRBJ2-3, with 7 bases that match TRBD1. The junction had 4 bases not matched to a gene; V was cut back by 5 bases and J by 2 bases. This CDR3 has 14 amino acids. CDR1 is SGHAT, CDR2 FQNNGV, per germline. The CDR3: CASSTTGVTDTQYF. As DNA, the CDR3 is TGTGCCAGCAGCACCACAGGGGTCACAGATACGCAGTATTTT.

The chain combines TRBV7-9 with TRBJ1-5; 8 bases fit TRBD1. With 1 base clipped from V and 2 bases from J, the junction kept 4 bases outside the gene matches. The CDR3 totals 16 residues. Germline V gene data show CDR1 as SEHNR and CDR2 as FQNEAQ (reference sequence). Here the CDR3 DNA reads TGTGCCAGCAGCTTAGAGACAGGGGTAGGCAATCAGCCCCAGCATTTT. It translates to CASSLETGVGNQPQHF.

The chain employs TRBV2 and TRBJ1-5, with TRBD1 matching 7 bases. Germline CDR1 is SNHLY and CDR2 is FYNNEI. Trimming cost V 4 bases and J 2 bases; bases outside gene matches: 5. The CDR3 is 15 amino acids. CDR3 residues: CASSVQGGGNQPQHF. CDR3 DNA sequence: TGTGCCAGCAGTGTCCAGGGGGGCGGCAATCAGCCCCAGCATTTT.

This chain connects TRBV18 to TRBJ1-1; possibly TRBD1 for D (6 bases). V lost 3 bases and J lost 5, with 25 bases in between. The CDR3 is 18 amino acids. Germline loops: CDR1 KGHSH, CDR2 LQKENI. The CDR3 bases are TGTGCCAGCTCACCGGGAGAAGGGACACCCCGCGCAGGGACTGAAGCTTTCTTT. This encodes CASSPGEGTPRAGTEAFF.

This clone was observed a handful of times. The chain joins TRBV27 to TRBJ1-1; D ambiguous. V lost 0 bases to trimming and J lost 10 bases, with 15 bases between them. This CDR3 is 14 amino acids long. Per the germline V gene, CDR1 is MNHEY and CDR2 is SMNVEV (reference sequence). In DNA, the CDR3 is TGTGCCAGCAGTTTATCGTTGACCCGAGGTAGAGCTTTCTTT. It yields the protein CASSLSLTRGRAFF.

The genes are TRBV9 and TRBJ2-7, with TRBD2 matching 9 bases. In germline, CDR1 is SGDLS, CDR2 YYNGEE. V shed 0 bases and J 1 base; nucleotides not matched to a gene: 2. This CDR3 has 15 residues. Here the CDR3 DNA reads TGTGCCAGCAGCGTAGGGCTAGCGGGGTCCTACGAGCAGTACTTC. Encoded protein: CASSVGLAGSYEQYF.

The rearrangement links TRBV7-9 to TRBJ2-2; D gene unclear. This CDR3 comprises 13 residues. Trimming stripped 1 base from V and 7 bases from J, with 7 bases between. Per the germline V gene, CDR1 is SEHNR and CDR2 is FQNEAQ (reference sequence). The CDR3 coding sequence is TGTGCCAGCAGCTTAGTGGCCATCGGGGAGCTGTTTTTT. Its translation: CASSLVAIGELFF.

The chain joins TRBV13 to TRBJ2-7, with 8 bases fitting TRBD1. This CDR3 spans 13 amino acids. From germline, CDR1 is PRHDT and CDR2 FYEKMQ (reference sequence). Trimming at V came to 4 bases and at J to 6 bases, leaving 5 bases not matched to a gene. The DNA for the CDR3 is TGTGCCAGCAGCTATGACAGGGGAGGCGAGCAGTACTTC. This codes for CASSYDRGGEQYF. Based on the CDR3 plus reference TRBV13 and TRBJ2-7, the full variable domain is AAGVIQSPRHLIKEKRETATLKCYPIPRHDTVYWYQQGPGQDPQFLISFYEKMQSDKGSIPDRFSAQQFSDYHSELNMSSLELGDSALYFCASSYDRGGEQYFGPGTRLTVT.

This rearrangement joins TRBV28 to TRBJ1-4; 8 nucleotides line up with TRBD1. Germline loops: CDR1 MDHEN, CDR2 SYDVKM. This CDR3 has 12 amino acids. J was trimmed by 5 bases and V by 10 bases; bases with no gene match: 3. The CDR3 coding sequence is TGTGCCATCCGACAGGGGAATGAAAAACTGTTTTTT. Amino acids: CAIRQGNEKLFF. The variable domain in full, completed from reference TRBV28 and TRBJ1-4, reads DVKVTQSSRYLVKRTGEKVFLECVQDMDHENMFWYRQDPGLGLRLIYFSYDVKMKEKGDIPEGYSVSREKKERFSLILESASTNQTSMYLCAIRQGNEKLFFGSGTQLSVL.

This clone was observed a few times. This chain connects TRBV5-1 to TRBJ2-1; D possibly corresponds to TRBD2 (6 bases). This CDR3 comprises 14 residues. V was shortened by 9 bases and J by 10 bases, with 23 bases between the two germline ends. CDR1 and CDR2 from the germline V gene are SGHRS and YFSETQ. The CDR3 is CATAGGTPVGEQFF. The DNA for the CDR3 is TGCGCCACCGCCGGAGGGACCCCCGTGGGGGAGCAGTTCTTC.

The chain has TRBV5-4 and TRBJ2-5, with 10 bases matching TRBD2. TRBJ2-7 matches the DNA end more closely, so the J call is doubtful. This CDR3 is built from 14 residues. CDR1 is SGHNT and CDR2 is YYREEE in the germline V gene (reference sequence). The CDR3 loop is CASSLWLAGDEQYF. CDR3 DNA: TGTGCCAGCAGCTTGTGGCTAGCGGGAGACGAGCAGTACTTC.

The chain is built from TRBV5-4 and TRBJ2-7; D gene ambiguous. V was pared by 1 base and J by 0 bases, with 8 bases between. Germline V gives CDR1 SGHNT, CDR2 YYREEE (reference sequence). There are 14 residues in the CDR3. CDR3 DNA: TGTGCCAGCAGCTTGCAGGAAAGCTCCTACGAGCAGTACTTC. This encodes CASSLQESSYEQYF.

CDR3: CASRGTSGEYEQYF. For the CDR3, the DNA is TGTGCCAGTCGAGGGACTAGCGGGGAATACGAGCAGTACTTC. This chain connects TRBV10-3 to TRBJ2-7; 13 bases agree with TRBD2. Germline trimming cut 10 bases from V and 4 bases from J; bases unmatched to any gene: 7. Germline-derived CDR1 and CDR2 are ENHRY and SYGVKD. There are 14 residues in the CDR3.

The gene calls are TRBV6-1 and TRBJ2-7, with 7 bases that match TRBD1. The CDR3 sequence is 15 residues long. CDR1 MNHNS and CDR2 SASEGT come from the germline V gene. The V gene end was trimmed by 4 bases and the J gene end by 0 bases; junction bases not matched to a gene: 6. CDR3 sequence: CASSVGQVSSYEQYF. CDR3 bases: TGTGCCAGCAGTGTCGGACAGGTAAGCTCCTACGAGCAGTACTTC.

This clone was counted once. This rearrangement joins TRBV27 to TRBJ2-7, with unresolved D. V lost 3 bases to trimming and J lost 3 bases, with 12 bases between them. Germline values: CDR1 MNHEY, CDR2 SMNVEV (reference sequence). The CDR3 sequence is 14 residues long. The CDR3 protein is CASSLQWPRYEQYF. DNA of the CDR3: TGTGCCAGCAGTTTGCAGTGGCCCCGCTACGAGCAGTACTTC.

The V call is TRBV5-4, the J call TRBJ1-3; 7 bases align to TRBD1. There are 14 residues in the CDR3. The trim removed 3 bases at V and 3 bases at J, leaving 3 bases unmatched. Germline V CDR1 and CDR2: SGHNT, YYREEE (reference sequence). CDR3 sequence (DNA): TGTGCCAGCAGCTCCGACAGGGTTGGAAACACCATATATTTT. It yields the protein CASSSDRVGNTIYF.

This chain joins TRBV28 and TRBJ2-7; 10 positions match TRBD1. Trimming took 6 bases from V and 7 from J; bases not matched to a gene: 9. The CDR3 is 14 residues long. Germline V CDR1 and CDR2: MDHEN, SYDVKM. The DNA of the CDR3 is TGTGCCAGCAGGGCAGGGACAGGGGTAAGAGAGCAGTACTTC. This encodes CASRAGTGVREQYF.

Notes on this clone: Other DNA sequences in this sample translate to the same CDR3. The chain is built from TRBV5-1 and TRBJ2-3, with 7 bases matching TRBD2. Trimming removed 0 bases from V and 4 bases from J; junction bases left unmatched: 2. CDR3 length: 14 residues. Per the germline V gene, CDR1 is SGHRS and CDR2 is YFSETQ. CDR3 sequence (DNA): TGCGCCAGCAGCTTGGCGGGAGGAGCAGATACGCAGTATTTT. As protein: CASSLAGGADTQYF. Looking up the rest from reference TRBV5-1 and TRBJ2-3 gives the full variable domain: KAGVTQTPRYLIKTRGQQVTLSCSPISGHRSVSWYQQTPGQGLQFLFEYFSETQRNKGNFPGRFSGRQFSNSRSEMNVSTLELGDSALYLCASSLAGGADTQYFGPGTRLTVL.